The clone carrying this TCR beta chain was seen a few times. The antigen is unknown. The source of the sample is a study of response to subunit inactivated influenza vaccine. General study findings and limits: It was suggested by the authors that few new T cells are recruited by each seasonal influenza vaccination.

TCRdb reanalysed the RT-PCR reads using MiXCR and keeps one entry per CDR3 protein. The data hold around 180,000 distinct CDR3 sequences, with around 9% observed a single time. CDR3 length: 14 residues. From germline, CDR1 is DFQATT and CDR2 SNEGSKA (reference sequence). Trimming took 5 bases from V and 1 from J, leaving 11 bases between them. The starting material was non-naive T cells sorted from PBMCs, obtained on the day of vaccination. The J gene is TRBJ2-2, the V gene TRBV20-1, with D perhaps assigned TRBD1 or TRBD2 (5 bases each). The receptor comes from a man between 45 and 60 years old who received an inactivated influenza vaccine. The CDR3 DNA is TGCAGTGCTCGGGGACGGGGGAACACCGGGGAGCTGTTTTTT. Its protein product is CSARGRGNTGELFF.